This TCR beta chain comes out of a study of T cell changes during pregnancy in multiple sclerosis (dated by TCRdb to the late 2010s). For the wider study: Changes in the T cell repertoire over the course of pregnancy were examined in this study in women with multiple sclerosis.

Trimming takes 8 bases from V and 8 bases from J, and the germline ends sit 14 bases apart. The CDR1 and CDR2 encoded by the germline V gene (reference sequence) are SEHNR and FQNEAQ. CDR3 length: 12 amino acids, cysteine to phenylalanine. Only the CDR3 portion is preserved as DNA: 36 bases, with reading frame beginning at the first base. Libraries came from the immunoSEQ multiplex PCR assay. What TCRdb holds here is the immuneACCESS table cut down to in-frame rearrangements. Part of the clones is not present; checked against another copy, under half of the missing clones reflect an unresolved V gene, and the others are unexplained. This sample is represented by around 56,000 clones; over 75% of them were singletons. Approximately 2% of the sample comes from the top ten. Points on this clone: What this receptor recognizes is not known. Base qualities are not at hand, and no much larger clone is one base apart.

This TCR derives from a female donor with multiple sclerosis, enrolled in a pregnancy study. The chain is encoded by TRBV7-9 joined to TRBJ2-3, and the D gene may be TRBD2, 5 bases matching. This specimen was peripheral blood, taken after pregnancy. The CDR3 region has the sequence CASGPAGGTQYF. The nucleotide sequence reads as follows: TGTGCCAGCGGCCCTGCCGGAGGTACGCAGTATTTT.